The 29 T cell receptor beta chains below come from one sample, sequenced in a study of Ad26.COV2.S vaccination and SARS-CoV-2 variants. Treatment specified: 15 to 20 received Ad26.COV2.S at low or high dose, single or two shots; 5 received placebo; per-sample allocation not given. On day 63 after the first injection, vaccine and placebo recipients gave samples. Only in-frame clones appear in the TCRdb table, and some are missing; sequencing was by immunoSEQ multiplex PCR. The repertoire holds roughly 300,000 clones, with around 89% as singletons. Sequences were derived from peripheral blood, sampled in a trial of Ad26.COV2.S vaccine versus placebo. These receptors came from a person between 18 and 65 years old who received the Ad26.COV2.S COVID-19 vaccine or a placebo.

The chain is built from TRBV2 and TRBJ2-3, with a weak D call TRBD2 (5 bases). The germline V gene encodes CDR1 SNHLY and CDR2 FYNNEI. The CDR3 totals 14 residues. V was trimmed by 10 bases and J by 1 base, leaving 15 bases between them. The CDR3 protein is CATFLRAGTDTQYF. The CDR3 coding sequence is TGTGCCACCTTCCTGCGGGCAGGCACAGATACGCAGTATTTT.

In this sample, this clone turned up a few times. This sequence joins TRBV2 and TRBJ1-3, with D possibly being TRBD1 (6 bases). Germline V gene lookup returns CDR1 SNHLY and CDR2 FYNNEI. V was clipped by 11 bases and J by 2 bases, with 13 bases between them. The CDR3 is 13 residues long. The DNA for the CDR3 is TGTGCCCGCACACAGGGAACTGGAAACACCATATATTTT. Translating it yields CARTQGTGNTIYF.

V is TRBV2 and J is TRBJ2-3; D perhaps matches TRBD2 (6 bases). Trimming left V 3 bases short and J 8 bases short, with 18 bases between. The germline V gene has CDR1 SNHLY and CDR2 FYNNEI. This CDR3 region has 15 residues. Here the CDR3 DNA reads TGTGCCAGCAGTGATGAGCGGGCACCGACGGTTACGCAGTATTTT. This translates into CASSDERAPTVTQYF.

The rearrangement joins TRBV5-1 to TRBJ1-2; no firm D call. The CDR3 extends over 15 amino acids. Per the germline V gene, CDR1 is SGHRS and CDR2 is YFSETQ. V shed 0 bases and J shed 3 bases, with 12 bases lying between them. DNA for the CDR3: TGCGCCAGCAGCTTGGCGTCCGAACAGTACTATGGCTACACCTTC. Its protein is CASSLASEQYYGYTF.

The V gene is TRBV13, the J gene TRBJ2-1, with 10 positions matching TRBD2. CDR1 is PRHDT and CDR2 is FYEKMQ in the germline V gene (reference sequence). The J segment lost 0 bases and the V segment lost 7 bases, leaving 3 bases of the junction unmatched. The CDR3 spans 15 residues. DNA of the CDR3: TGTGCCAGCATCCCTAGCGGGAGCTCCTACAATGAGCAGTTCTTC. Amino acids: CASIPSGSSYNEQFF.

The rearrangement links TRBV15 to TRBJ1-4; 9 bases align to TRBD1. Germline V CDR1 and CDR2: LNHNV, YYDKDF (reference sequence). V gave up 8 bases and J gave up 10 bases; unmatched junction bases: 8. The CDR3 totals 13 residues. Written as DNA, the CDR3 is TGTGCCACCCAGGGACAGGGTGGTGGAAAACTGTTTTTT. Its translation is CATQGQGGGKLFF.

This chain joins TRBV30 and TRBJ2-1; D gene ambiguous. This CDR3 comprises 11 residues. Germline V gene data show CDR1 as GTSNPN and CDR2 as SVGIG (reference sequence). V lost 4 bases and J lost 6, with 7 bases in between. CDR3 bases: TGTGCCTGGAACGGGTTCAATGAGCAGTTCTTC. It translates to CAWNGFNEQFF.

This rearrangement joins TRBV6-5 to TRBJ1-5; D gene ambiguous. Trimming removed 4 bases at V and 0 bases at J, with 7 bases between. From germline, CDR1 is MNHEY and CDR2 SVGAGI. The CDR3 consists of 14 residues. CDR3 DNA sequence: TGTGCCAGCAGTTTACAGTATAGCAATCAGCCCCAGCATTTT. This gives the protein CASSLQYSNQPQHF.

J is TRBJ1-1 and V is TRBV23-1, with 8 positions matching TRBD1. TRBV23-1 is reported as an ORF; its role is uncertain. This CDR3 has 20 residues. The junction had 25 bases not matched to a gene; V was cut back by 6 bases and J by 4 bases. CDR3 in amino acids: CASRLKNFGRGLKGGTEAFF. The DNA of the CDR3 is TGCGCCAGCAGACTGAAGAATTTCGGCAGGGGGCTAAAGGGTGGCACTGAAGCTTTCTTT.

This clone was counted a single time. This sequence joins TRBV6-5 and TRBJ2-7; possibly TRBD1 for D (5 bases). This CDR3 region has 11 residues. V was trimmed by 8 bases and J by 5 bases, leaving 10 bases between them. Germline V lookup: CDR1 MNHEY, CDR2 SVGAGI. CDR3: CASGRVHEQYF. CDR3 sequence (DNA): TGTGCCAGCGGCAGGGTGCACGAGCAGTACTTC.

This chain links TRBV19 with TRBJ1-6; TRBD1 matches at 10 bases. Looked up from germline, CDR1 is LNHDA and CDR2 is SQIVND (reference sequence). The CDR3 sequence is 16 residues long. J was trimmed by 6 bases and V by 3 bases; bases with no gene match: 5. The CDR3 spells CASSMAGTGVNSPLHF. CDR3 nucleotide sequence: TGTGCCAGTAGTATGGCCGGGACAGGGGTTAATTCACCCCTCCACTTT.

The V and J genes are TRBV11-1 and TRBJ1-1; D not certain. V gave up 3 bases and J gave up 7 bases, with 9 bases separating them. The CDR3 is made up of 12 amino acids. The V gene's germline CDR1 is SGHAT and CDR2 FQDESV (reference sequence). The CDR3 DNA follows: TGTGCCAGCAGCTTTGGGTTAATTGAAGCTTTCTTT. The encoded protein is CASSFGLIEAFF. The variable domain in full, completed from reference TRBV11-1 and TRBJ1-1, reads EAEVAQSPRYKITEKSQAVAFWCDPISGHATLYWYRQILGQGPELLVQFQDESVVDDSQLPKDRFSAERLKGVDSTLKIQPAELGDSAMYLCASSFGLIEAFFGQGTRLTVV.

This chain links TRBV2 with TRBJ1-2; D might be TRBD1 (6 bases). Germline CDR1 is SNHLY and CDR2 is FYNNEI. The CDR3 extends over 12 amino acids. V was trimmed by 5 bases and J by 8 bases, leaving 12 bases between them. CDR3 in amino acids: CASSSDSYGYTF. For the CDR3, the DNA is TGTGCCAGCAGTTCGGACAGTTACGGCTACACCTTC. The full variable domain, completed using reference TRBV2 and TRBJ1-2, is EPEVTQTPSHQVTQMGQEVILRCVPISNHLYFYWYRQILGQKVEFLVSFYNNEISEKSEIFDDQFSVERPDGSNFTLKIRSTKLEDSAMYFCASSSDSYGYTFGSGTRLTVV.

The V call is TRBV6-1, the J call TRBJ1-3; 7 bases line up with TRBD1. The germline gives CDR1 MNHNS, CDR2 SASEGT. CDR3 length: 16 residues. The ends lost 2 bases at V and 0 bases at J; junction bases unmatched: 4. CDR3 nucleotides: TGTGCCAGCAGTGAAATGGGACAGCTCTCTGGAAACACCATATATTTT. This translates into CASSEMGQLSGNTIYF.

The V and J genes are TRBV5-4 and TRBJ1-1, with D perhaps matching TRBD1 (6 bases). In germline, CDR1 is SGHNT, CDR2 YYREEE (reference sequence). Trimming shortened V by 4 bases and J by 1 base, and 8 bases separated the two germline ends. This CDR3 region has 13 residues. This CDR3 is CASSPGQNTEAFF. The CDR3 DNA sequence: TGTGCCAGCAGCCCGGGACAGAACACTGAAGCTTTCTTT.

This clone was picked up a small number of times. The V and J genes are TRBV6-1 and TRBJ2-7, with TRBD1 matching over 7 bases. Germline V gene data show CDR1 as MNHNS and CDR2 as SASEGT. V dropped 1 base and J dropped 6; count of bases not matched to a gene: 15. The CDR3 has 17 amino acids. CDR3 sequence (DNA): TGTGCCAGCAGTGAAGGGAGAGGGGCAGGGGGATCCCTCGAGCAGTACTTC. This codes for CASSEGRGAGGSLEQYF.

The J gene is TRBJ2-7, the V gene TRBV7-2, with 15 bases lining up with TRBD2. In germline, CDR1 is SGHTA, CDR2 FQGNSA. V trimming: 5 bases; J trimming: 0 bases; junction bases outside the gene matches: 2. The CDR3 consists of 16 residues. In DNA, the CDR3 is TGTGCCAGCAGCAGGGGACTAGCGGGAGGCTCCTACGAGCAGTACTTC. Residues: CASSRGLAGGSYEQYF.

This chain joins TRBV30 and TRBJ2-7; TRBD1 is a possible D gene (5 bases). Germline lookup yields CDR1 GTSNPN and CDR2 SVGIG (reference sequence). V was cut by 4 bases and J by 3 bases, with 10 bases left in between. The CDR3 consists of 12 residues. CDR3 DNA: TGTGCCTGGACTAGGGGTGGCTACGAGCAGTACTTC. The encoded protein is CAWTRGGYEQYF.

In this sample, this clone turned up once. This chain joins TRBV5-4 and TRBJ1-1; D remains unclear. The CDR3 runs 14 residues. Trimming pared 0 bases from V and 2 bases from J, leaving 8 bases between. Looked up from germline, CDR1 is SGHNT and CDR2 is YYREEE (reference sequence). The CDR3 here is CASSLDTDNTEAFF. In DNA form, the CDR3 reads TGTGCCAGCAGCTTGGATACAGATAACACTGAAGCTTTCTTT.

The rearrangement joins TRBV30 to TRBJ1-4, with no clear D. The CDR3 totals 14 residues. Germline lookup yields CDR1 GTSNPN and CDR2 SVGIG (reference sequence). Trimming cost V 2 bases and J 8 bases, with 15 bases left between them. This CDR3 reads CAWSQNPKEEKLFF. CDR3 bases: TGTGCCTGGAGTCAGAACCCCAAGGAAGAAAAACTGTTTTTT.

This clone was observed once. This rearrangement joins TRBV15 to TRBJ1-2; no definite D call. Germline values: CDR1 LNHNV, CDR2 YYDKDF (reference sequence). Trimming cost V 1 base and J 0 bases, with 6 bases left between them. CDR3 length equals 14 residues. CDR3 region: CATSRGGPNYGYTF. CDR3 nucleotides: TGTGCCACCAGCAGAGGTGGGCCTAACTATGGCTACACCTTC.

DNA of the CDR3: TGCGCCAGCAGCGCCGGACAGGGTTGGTATCAGCCCCAGCATTTT. This codes for CASSAGQGWYQPQHF. This chain links TRBV5-1 with TRBJ1-5; TRBD1 agrees at 8 bases. Germline V gene sequence: CDR1 SGHRS, CDR2 YFSETQ. This CDR3 has 15 amino acids. V shed 4 bases and J 5 bases; nucleotides not matched to a gene: 8.

As regards this clone: Sequence at one end of the junction differs from germline and may be a read error. V and J are TRBV7-7 and TRBJ2-7; D not resolved. Germline values: CDR1 SSHAT, CDR2 FNYEAQ (reference sequence). The length of the CDR3 is 13 residues. This CDR3 reads CASSPWGSYEQYF. The CDR3, as DNA: TGTGCTAGCAGCCCTTGGGGTTCCTACGAGCAGTACTTC. Based on the CDR3 plus reference TRBV7-7 and TRBJ2-7, the full variable domain is GAGVSQSPRYKVTKRGQDVTLRCDPISSHATLYWYQQALGQGPEFLTYFNYEAQPDKSGLPSDRFSAERPEGSISTLTIQRTEQRDSAMYRCASSPWGSYEQYFGPGTRLTVT.

J is TRBJ2-5 and V is TRBV10-3; no firm D call. The CDR3 spans 13 residues. The ends were cut back, 3 bases at V and 4 bases at J, with 9 bases in the middle. Germline V gene sequence: CDR1 ENHRY, CDR2 SYGVKD. The CDR3 sequence is CAISETSPETQYF. The CDR3 DNA reads TGTGCCATCAGTGAAACCTCCCCAGAGACCCAGTACTTC.

Only a few counts were recorded for this clone. The J gene is TRBJ2-5, the V gene TRBV7-6, with no clear D. CDR1 is SGHVS, CDR2 FNYEAQ, per germline. Trimming stripped 2 bases from V and 3 bases from J, with 1 base between. The CDR3 loop spans 11 amino acids. CDR3 region: CASSLKETQYF. The CDR3 region has the DNA TGTGCCAGCAGCTTAAAAGAGACCCAGTACTTC.

The chain recombines TRBV2 with TRBJ1-5, with D maybe TRBD1 (6 bases). CDR1 is SNHLY and CDR2 is FYNNEI in the germline V gene. V lost 5 bases and J 0 bases, leaving 14 bases between the germline ends. There are 16 residues in the CDR3. The CDR3 protein is CASSLDRSYSNQPQHF. CDR3 in DNA: TGTGCCAGCAGTCTTGACAGGAGCTATAGCAATCAGCCCCAGCATTTT.

This sequence joins TRBV15 and TRBJ2-1; D gene unclear. This CDR3 spans 14 amino acids. V lost 4 bases, J lost 4 bases, and 11 bases lay in between. Germline-derived CDR1 and CDR2 are LNHNV and YYDKDF (reference sequence). CDR3 residues: CATSTLGLYNEQFF. In nucleotides, the CDR3 is TGTGCCACCAGCACCCTCGGGCTATACAATGAGCAGTTCTTC.

This chain joins TRBV20-1 and TRBJ2-1; D is undetermined. Germline values: CDR1 DFQATT, CDR2 SNEGSKA (reference sequence). CDR3 length: 10 amino acids. V was shortened by 7 bases and J by 6 bases, with 7 bases between the two germline ends. The CDR3 DNA is TGCAGTGTGGAAATCAATGAGCAGTTCTTC. It encodes CSVEINEQFF.

The chain carries TRBV7-9 and TRBJ2-4; D is ambiguous. The CDR3 runs to 14 residues. Trimming removed 2 bases from V and 8 bases from J, with 13 bases in between. Germline values: CDR1 SEHNR, CDR2 FQNEAQ (reference sequence). CDR3 DNA: TGTGCCAGCAGCTTAAGTATATCGGCGGACATTCAGTACTTC. Residues: CASSLSISADIQYF.